What follows are 27 T cell receptor beta chains derived from one specimen sequenced in a study of beta chain features in type 1 diabetes. Sequenced material consisted of expressed TCRB transcripts (all of the isolated RNA was reverse transcribed). Using immunoSEQ multiplex PCR, the repertoire was profiled, and TCRdb retains in-frame clones only, with some absent. The sample shows 900,000 or so clones, 15% to 20% of them seen only once. Sequenced input: naive CD4+ T cells from blood. The receptor set was obtained from a woman younger than 30 in good health.

The J gene is TRBJ2-3, the V gene TRBV7-9; the D gene is possibly TRBD1 (7 bases). Trimming pared 5 bases from V and 2 bases from J, leaving 17 bases between. CDR3 length: 16 residues. The germline V gene has CDR1 SEHNR and CDR2 FQNEAQ (reference sequence). Written as DNA, the CDR3 is TGTGCCAGCAGCCTTTACCAGGGGGGACCCACAGATACGCAGTATTTT. Residues: CASSLYQGGPTDTQYF.

The chain recombines TRBV6-6 with TRBJ2-5; D unclear. Looked up from germline, CDR1 is MNHNY and CDR2 is SVGAGI (reference sequence). V lost 6 bases, J lost 5 bases, and 19 bases lay in between. This CDR3 spans 15 amino acids. CDR3 protein: CASRAYPLGAETQYF. CDR3 DNA sequence: TGTGCCAGCAGGGCCTACCCCTTAGGAGCGGAGACCCAGTACTTC.

This clone was picked up a small number of times. The chain uses TRBV2 and TRBJ1-2, with D possibly matching TRBD1 (6 bases). This CDR3 has 13 amino acids. V lost 9 bases to trimming and J lost 7 bases, with 18 bases between them. Germline loops: CDR1 SNHLY, CDR2 FYNNEI. CDR3 residues: CASDTAGVGGYTF. In DNA form, the CDR3 reads TGTGCCAGTGACACTGCAGGGGTCGGTGGCTACACCTTC.

The chain recombines TRBV15 with TRBJ1-3; TRBD1 agrees at 10 bases. V lost 1 base, J lost 2 bases, and 2 bases stayed unmatched. There are 16 residues in the CDR3. From germline, CDR1 is LNHNV and CDR2 YYDKDF (reference sequence). CDR3 loop: CATSRAGTGAGNTIYF. The CDR3 region has the DNA TGTGCCACCAGCAGAGCCGGGACAGGGGCTGGAAACACCATATATTTT. The full variable domain, completed using reference TRBV15 and TRBJ1-3, is DAMVIQNPRYQVTQFGKPVTLSCSQTLNHNVMYWYQQKSSQAPKLLFHYYDKDFNNEADTPDNFQSRRPNTSFCFLDIRSPGLGDTAMYLCATSRAGTGAGNTIYFGEGSWLTVV.

This clone was observed a few times. The genes are TRBV18 and TRBJ2-5; 8 bases agree with TRBD2. Losses at the gene ends were 3 bases for V and 3 bases for J; bases not matched to a gene: 9. This CDR3 is 16 amino acids long. Germline loops: CDR1 KGHSH, CDR2 LQKENI. The CDR3 spells CASSPSTSAYKETQYF. The CDR3 coding sequence is TGTGCCAGCTCACCGTCGACTAGCGCGTACAAAGAGACCCAGTACTTC.

In this sample, this clone turned up a few times. This chain uses TRBV4-2 with TRBJ2-3; no reliable D call. The germline V gene encodes CDR1 LGHNA and CDR2 YNFKEQ. The CDR3 has 15 residues. The germline V and J ends were trimmed by 1 base and 4 bases, with 12 bases remaining between them. The DNA for the CDR3 is TGTGCCAGCAGCCAAGGGGTTTCGATCCCAGATACGCAGTATTTT. Its translation: CASSQGVSIPDTQYF.

The V and J genes are TRBV4-3 and TRBJ2-5; no reliable D call. V lost 1 base and J 2 bases, leaving 8 bases between the germline ends. In germline, CDR1 is LGHNA, CDR2 YSLEER. The CDR3 totals 14 residues. The CDR3 reads CASSQGARQETQYF. The CDR3 coding sequence is TGCGCCAGCAGCCAAGGGGCACGTCAAGAGACCCAGTACTTC.

This chain links TRBV6-6 with TRBJ1-1; D is perhaps TRBD1 (6 bases). CDR3 length equals 10 residues. CDR1 and CDR2 (germline): MNHNY, SVGAGI (reference sequence). V lost 6 bases and J 10 bases, leaving 9 bases between the germline ends. The CDR3 region has the DNA TGTGCCAGCAGGATGGGGGCAGCTTTCTTT. It specifies CASRMGAAFF.

This chain connects TRBV5-4 to TRBJ2-1, with 8 bases fitting TRBD2. CDR1 is SGHNT, CDR2 YYREEE, per germline (reference sequence). The ends lost 3 bases at V and 9 bases at J; junction bases unmatched: 14. CDR3 length: 16 amino acids. The CDR3 DNA follows: TGTGCCAGCAGCTCGGGGGGGCTCCTGGGTGAGGTTGAGCAGTTCTTC. The encoded protein is CASSSGGLLGEVEQFF.

This chain uses TRBV5-6 with TRBJ2-7; D ambiguous. This CDR3 comprises 13 residues. Trimming removed 2 bases at V and 2 bases at J, with 8 bases between. CDR1 SGHDT and CDR2 YYEEEE come from the germline V gene. The CDR3 DNA is TGTGCCAGCAGCTTATTTTCAGCCTACGAGCAGTACTTC. Translating gives CASSLFSAYEQYF. The whole variable domain, filled in from reference TRBV5-6 and TRBJ2-7, reads DAGVTQSPTHLIKTRGQQVTLRCSPKSGHDTVSWYQQALGQGPQFIFQYYEEEERQRGNFPDRFSGHQFPNYSSELNVNALLLGDSALYLCASSLFSAYEQYFGPGTRLTVT.

There are a few counts of this clone. The chain uses TRBV11-3 and TRBJ2-2; 10 nucleotides match TRBD1. V was clipped by 5 bases and J by 6 bases; unmatched bases: 6. The length of the CDR3 is 15 residues. The germline CDR1 and CDR2 sequences are SGHNT and YENEEA. The CDR3 loop reads CASSAGQGEAGELFF. As DNA, the CDR3 is TGTGCCAGCAGCGCAGGACAGGGGGAGGCCGGGGAGCTGTTTTTT.

This clone occurred a few times. The chain links TRBV6-1 to TRBJ1-2, with 9 bases identical to TRBD1. The CDR3 loop spans 17 amino acids. V lost 1 base, J lost 4 bases, and 10 bases stayed unmatched. Germline lookup yields CDR1 MNHNS and CDR2 SASEGT. The CDR3 DNA reads as TGTGCCAGCAGTGAAGAAGGGGACAGGGTTTGGCGCTATGGCTACACCTTC. The encoded protein is CASSEEGDRVWRYGYTF.

This clone was picked up a small number of times. The chain couples TRBV29-1 to TRBJ2-1; 14 bases agree with TRBD2. After removal of 1 base from V and 9 bases from J, the junction contained 8 bases not matched to a gene. The V gene's germline CDR1 is SQVTM and CDR2 ANQGSEA. There are 16 residues in the CDR3. DNA of the CDR3: TGCAGCGTTGAAGCACCGGGACTAGCGGGAGTTGGTGAGCAGTTCTTC. Its protein is CSVEAPGLAGVGEQFF.

This clone was picked up a small number of times. The chain employs TRBV2 and TRBJ1-3; D unclear. Trimming took off 3 bases at V and 0 bases at J, with 6 bases between the two ends. CDR3 length equals 14 residues. Per germline, CDR1 SNHLY and CDR2 FYNNEI. Written as DNA, the CDR3 is TGTGCCAGCAGTGATGACTCCTCTGGAAACACCATATATTTT. Translating gives CASSDDSSGNTIYF. Full variable domain (rest looked up from reference TRBV2 and TRBJ1-3): EPEVTQTPSHQVTQMGQEVILRCVPISNHLYFYWYRQILGQKVEFLVSFYNNEISEKSEIFDDQFSVERPDGSNFTLKIRSTKLEDSAMYFCASSDDSSGNTIYFGEGSWLTVV.

Only a few counts were recorded for this clone. The chain links TRBV4-3 to TRBJ1-1; 7 bases match TRBD1. V lost 0 bases to trimming and J lost 1 base; unmatched junction nucleotides: 8. The length of the CDR3 is 17 residues. The germline V gene encodes CDR1 LGHNA and CDR2 YSLEER. For the CDR3, the DNA is TGCGCCAGCAGCCAAGAAGTGGGAGGGGGCGCGAACACTGAAGCTTTCTTT. Translated: CASSQEVGGGANTEAFF.

This clone was recorded a few times. V is TRBV28 and J is TRBJ1-4; D gene unclear. This CDR3 spans 15 amino acids. Germline V lookup: CDR1 MDHEN, CDR2 SYDVKM. V was cut by 6 bases and J by 3 bases, with 14 bases left in between. In DNA form, the CDR3 reads TGTGCCAGCAGCTCCGGGCCCCGAGCTAATGAAAAACTGTTTTTT. This encodes CASSSGPRANEKLFF.

This clone was counted only a few times. The J gene is TRBJ1-2, the V gene TRBV2; no firm D call. The CDR3 is 13 amino acids. Trimming cost V 5 bases and J 3 bases, with 10 bases left between them. Germline values: CDR1 SNHLY, CDR2 FYNNEI. The CDR3 loop is CASSPNRDYGYTF. The CDR3 region has the DNA TGTGCCAGCAGTCCAAATCGGGACTATGGCTACACCTTC.

The gene calls are TRBV7-9 and TRBJ1-4; a possible D gene is TRBD1 (5 bases). Germline CDR1 reads SEHNR; CDR2 reads FQNEAQ (reference sequence). Trimming removed 2 bases from V and 3 bases from J, with 13 bases in between. The length of the CDR3 is 16 residues. Here the CDR3 reads CASSLTGRRANEKLFF. CDR3 DNA sequence: TGTGCCAGCAGCTTAACGGGGCGCCGGGCTAATGAAAAACTGTTTTTT.

This clone appeared a few times. Other nucleotide sequences from this sample produce the same CDR3. The chain combines TRBV7-2 with TRBJ2-1; the D is unclear. V shed 0 bases and J shed 0 bases, with 3 bases lying between them. Germline V gene lookup returns CDR1 SGHTA and CDR2 FQGNSA. This CDR3 region has 14 residues. The CDR3 DNA sequence: TGTGCCAGCAGCTTAGCGAGCTCCTACAATGAGCAGTTCTTC. Its translation is CASSLASSYNEQFF. Drawing the rest from reference TRBV7-2 and TRBJ2-1, the complete variable domain is GAGVSQSPSNKVTEKGKDVELRCDPISGHTALYWYRQSLGQGLEFLIYFQGNSAPDKSGLPSDRFSAERTGGSVSTLTIQRTQQEDSAVYLCASSLASSYNEQFFGPGTRLTVL.

V is TRBV11-2 and J is TRBJ2-7, with 8 bases aligning to TRBD1. The V and J ends lost 1 base and 7 bases, in that order; junction bases with no gene match: 3. The CDR3 is 13 amino acids. From germline, CDR1 is SGHAT and CDR2 FQNNGV. The DNA for the CDR3 is TGTGCCAGCAGCTTAGGACAGGGGAGGGAGCAGTACTTC. It is translated as CASSLGQGREQYF.

V gene TRBV18 combines with J gene TRBJ2-1; the D gene is possibly TRBD2 (6 bases). The CDR3 is 16 amino acids. Germline lookup yields CDR1 KGHSH and CDR2 LQKENI. V was trimmed by 3 bases and J by 3 bases, leaving 15 bases between them. The CDR3 DNA reads TGTGCCAGCTCACCCTCCGGGACTGGGAACTACAATGAGCAGTTCTTC. This codes for CASSPSGTGNYNEQFF.

In its sample, this clone was seen a few times. This chain connects TRBV9 to TRBJ2-3; 12 bases line up with TRBD2. CDR1 SGDLS and CDR2 YYNGEE come from the germline V gene. The CDR3 totals 19 residues. V shed 3 bases, J shed 6 bases, and the junction held 17 bases outside the gene matches. The CDR3 DNA is TGTGCCAGCAGCGGAACTAGCGGGAGGATTCAACCAGGGTACGATACGCAGTATTTT. It codes for CASSGTSGRIQPGYDTQYF.

The chain carries TRBV4-3 and TRBJ2-7; D remains unclear. The CDR3 sequence is 17 residues long. The V end was cut by 3 bases, the J end by 0 bases, with 18 bases between. The germline CDR1 and CDR2 sequences are LGHNA and YSLEER. CDR3 residues: CASSQTRAIRSSYEQYF. In DNA form, the CDR3 reads TGCGCCAGCAGCCAGACCCGGGCCATAAGGAGCTCCTACGAGCAGTACTTC.

This clone occurred a few times. The chain uses TRBV10-3 and TRBJ2-5; D not resolved. The closer fit of TRBJ2-7 to the DNA end suggests the J call may be wrong. CDR3 length: 11 amino acids. Germline CDR1 reads ENHRY; CDR2 reads SYGVKD. CDR3: CAIRQSYEQYF. Here the CDR3 DNA reads TGTGCCATCAGGCAGTCCTACGAGCAGTACTTC.

The chain uses TRBV4-2 and TRBJ2-5; 10 bases match TRBD2. With V trimmed by 1 base and J by 4 bases, 12 bases remained unmatched. The germline gives CDR1 LGHNA, CDR2 YNFKEQ. CDR3 length: 18 amino acids. CDR3 loop: CASSQASGSVGLGETQYF. CDR3 in DNA: TGTGCCAGCAGCCAAGCTAGCGGGAGTGTCGGCTTGGGAGAGACCCAGTACTTC.

The chain recombines TRBV27 with TRBJ2-6; D unresolved. CDR1 is MNHEY, CDR2 SMNVEV, per germline (reference sequence). V gave up 3 bases and J gave up 3 bases, with 3 bases separating them. The CDR3 covers 13 residues. The CDR3 coding sequence is TGTGCCAGCAGTTTTTTTGGGGCCAACGTCCTGACTTTC. Translated, it gives CASSFFGANVLTF.

CDR3 DNA sequence: TGTGCCAGCAGCCACCCATGGGACAGGGGGTTATCCTACGAGCAGTACTTC. Translation gives CASSHPWDRGLSYEQYF. The chain carries TRBV4-2 and TRBJ2-7; 11 bases agree with TRBD1. This CDR3 comprises 17 residues. The V gene end was trimmed by 3 bases and the J gene end by 1 base; junction bases not matched to a gene: 8. The germline V gene encodes CDR1 LGHNA and CDR2 YNFKEQ.